This T cell receptor beta chain appears in the sequencing data of a study of T cell repertoires in cytomegalovirus infection. A single record per CDR3 protein comes from TCRdb applying MiXCR to the reads. Of some 500,000 distinct CDR3 sequences listed, about 33% are singletons. V lost 2 bases, J lost 8 bases, and 8 bases stayed unmatched. Germline CDR1 reads GTSNPN; CDR2 reads SVGIG (reference sequence). The CDR3 is 14 amino acids. This clonotype came up many times. Its antigen is undetermined. This TCR derives from a human donor in good health (CMV status not recorded). Some clones in this sample may be carry-over from other donors' samples. This specimen consisted of cultured PBMCs, obtained from culture after CMV antigen stimulation. This rearrangement joins TRBV30 to TRBJ1-4; 7 nucleotides match TRBD1. The CDR3 DNA follows: TGTGCCTGGAGTACCCAGGGGGGAGGAGAAAAACTGTTTTTT. It codes for CAWSTQGGGEKLFF.